The TCR beta chain described here comes from a study of cytomegalovirus exposure and HLA in healthy donors. General study findings and limits: First-cohort TCR clusters tended to co-occur in the approximately 110 validation repertoires, a later analysis found. Altogether, 150 to 200 TCR beta chains were recorded as cytomegalovirus-associated. In vitro testing confirmed three CMV-associated chains as specific for CMV antigens.

As concerns this clone: What it binds is unknown.

Only in-frame clones appear in the TCRdb table, and some are missing; sequencing was by immunoSEQ multiplex PCR. This sample yields over 150,000 clones, of which just over 85% are seen a single time; approximately 2.2% belongs to the top ten. The CDR3 loop spans 14 amino acids. J gave up 0 bases and V 5 bases, and 4 bases lay outside the gene matches. Germline-derived CDR1 and CDR2 are MNHEY and SMNVEV (reference sequence). The donors were members of the validation cohort, which comprised under 150 subjects and was separate from the first cohort of fewer than 700 subjects. The receptor's source is a human donor in good health. The V gene is TRBV27, the J gene TRBJ2-7, with TRBD1 matching 7 bases. Sample: PBMCs. In DNA form, the CDR3 reads TGTGCCAGCAGTGGACAGGAGAGCTCCTACGAGCAGTACTTC. The encoded protein is CASSGQESSYEQYF.